Shown below are 20 T cell receptor beta chains from a single sample sequenced in a study of CD8+CD57+ T cells in acquired aplastic anemia. All sequencing subjects had displayed CD8+CD57+ cell expansion on flow cytometry. Genomic DNA provided the template from which TCR beta VDJ and CDR3 profiles were obtained. One entry per CDR3 protein results from TCRdb running MiXCR on the reads. This sample has 190,000 or so distinct CDR3 sequences, with roughly 50% found just once. Sequencing input: sorted CD4+, CD8+, or CD8+CD57+ T cells (not recorded which) from PBMCs. All receptors derive from a human donor with aplastic anemia.

The V call is TRBV2, the J call TRBJ2-6; D unclear. The germline CDR1 and CDR2 sequences are SNHLY and FYNNEI. This CDR3 is built from 14 residues. Trimming shortened V by 5 bases and J by 0 bases, and 5 bases separated the two germline ends. CDR3 nucleotides: TGTGCCAGCAGTCCGGACTCTGGGGCCAACGTCCTGACTTTC. Translating it yields CASSPDSGANVLTF.

The CDR3 region is CAISESVYRDRDEKLFF. CDR3 sequence (DNA): TGTGCCATCAGTGAGTCCGTCTACCGGGACAGGGATGAAAAACTGTTTTTT. The J gene is TRBJ1-4, the V gene TRBV10-3, with 9 positions matching TRBD1. Trimming cost V 0 bases and J 6 bases; bases outside gene matches: 8. This CDR3 spans 17 amino acids. Germline V lookup: CDR1 ENHRY, CDR2 SYGVKD.

The V and J genes are TRBV29-1 and TRBJ2-7; no clear D. Trimming took 2 bases from V and 2 from J, leaving 13 bases between them. CDR1 and CDR2 (germline): SQVTM, ANQGSEA. This CDR3 has 14 residues. The DNA for the CDR3 is TGCAGCGTTGAATTCAACAGAGCCCCCTACGAGCAGTACTTC. Translation gives CSVEFNRAPYEQYF.

This clonotype has a count of ten or more. This chain uses TRBV10-3 with TRBJ1-6; TRBD1 is a possible D gene (6 bases). Germline V gene data show CDR1 as ENHRY and CDR2 as SYGVKD. V gave up 2 bases and J gave up 0 bases, with 11 bases separating them. The CDR3 has 17 residues. For the CDR3, the DNA is TGTGCCATCAGTGAGGGGGGGGGCTTCTCCTATAATTCACCCCTCCACTTT. Its translation: CAISEGGGFSYNSPLHF.

This clonotype occurred a few times. The V call is TRBV15, the J call TRBJ2-3; no definite D call. V lost 5 bases to trimming and J lost 5 bases, with 17 bases between them. From germline, CDR1 is LNHNV and CDR2 YYDKDF (reference sequence). CDR3 length: 15 residues. The CDR3 loop reads CATSRRTSSLDTQYF. In DNA form, the CDR3 reads TGTGCCACCAGCCGAAGGACCAGTTCCCTAGATACGCAGTATTTT.

About this clonotype itself: Its ends do not fully match the called genes, so a read error is possible. CDR3 nucleotide sequence: TGTGCCAGCAGCGAGGGGGGGGCTTTT. This codes for CASSEGGAF. The J gene is TRBJ2-2, the V gene TRBV7-2, with a tentative D call TRBD2 (7 bases). The germline CDR1 and CDR2 sequences are SGHTA and FQGNSA. The length of the CDR3 is 9 residues.

This chain joins TRBV20-1 and TRBJ1-2; D call uncertain. Germline lookup yields CDR1 DFQATT and CDR2 SNEGSKA (reference sequence). The CDR3 has 12 residues. Trimming cost V 3 bases and J 4 bases, with 9 bases left between them. CDR3 nucleotides: TGCAGTGCTAGTCCGGACCTCTATGGCTACACCTTC. Its translation: CSASPDLYGYTF.

This clonotype was picked up many times. The chain carries TRBV6-1 and TRBJ2-7; D perhaps matches TRBD2 (5 bases). CDR3 length: 13 residues. Germline V gene lookup returns CDR1 MNHNS and CDR2 SASEGT. With 6 bases removed from V and 3 bases from J, the gap between germline ends came to 12 bases. The CDR3 spells CASRLESNYEQYF. CDR3 DNA: TGTGCCAGCAGACTAGAGAGCAACTACGAGCAGTACTTC.

The J gene is TRBJ2-7, the V gene TRBV9; TRBD1 might be the D (6 bases). The CDR3 has 16 amino acids. CDR1 SGDLS and CDR2 YYNGEE come from the germline V gene. V was clipped by 3 bases and J by 0 bases, with 16 bases between them. This CDR3 is CASSAEDSPSSYEQYF. The CDR3 DNA reads as TGTGCCAGCAGCGCGGAGGACAGCCCGAGCTCCTACGAGCAGTACTTC.

The gene calls are TRBV5-6 and TRBJ1-1, with D unclear. The germline V gene has CDR1 SGHDT and CDR2 YYEEEE. The CDR3 contains 16 residues. Trimming stripped 1 base from V and 4 bases from J, with 17 bases between. The CDR3 nucleotides read TGTGCCAGCAGCTTGTCTCCTCCAGGAGTAGGCACTGAAGCTTTCTTT. It yields the protein CASSLSPPGVGTEAFF.

This chain joins TRBV7-9 and TRBJ2-2; perhaps TRBD1 as D (5 bases). V was trimmed by 5 bases and J by 6 bases, leaving 16 bases between them. The CDR3 consists of 15 residues. Germline V gene sequence: CDR1 SEHNR, CDR2 FQNEAQ (reference sequence). CDR3 sequence (DNA): TGTGCCAGCAGCCTCGCCAGGGTGTTGGCCGGGGAGCTGTTTTTT. Protein: CASSLARVLAGELFF.

The chain links TRBV9 to TRBJ2-1, with 8 nucleotides matching TRBD1. J gave up 7 bases and V 4 bases, and 10 bases lay outside the gene matches. The CDR3 length is 15 residues. Germline V lookup: CDR1 SGDLS, CDR2 YYNGEE. CDR3 region: CASSQAGGAGNEQFF. CDR3 bases: TGTGCCAGCAGCCAAGCAGGGGGCGCGGGGAATGAGCAGTTCTTC.

The chain links TRBV11-3 to TRBJ1-1, with TRBD1 matching over 8 bases. CDR3 length equals 15 residues. Germline V lookup: CDR1 SGHNT, CDR2 YENEEA. Losses at the gene ends were 4 bases for V and 6 bases for J; bases not matched to a gene: 10. Written as DNA, the CDR3 is TGTGCCAGCAGCTCTGGGTGGGACAGGATCTCTGAAGCTTTCTTT. It codes for CASSSGWDRISEAFF.

The V and J genes are TRBV29-1 and TRBJ1-2, with no clear D. Germline CDR1 is SQVTM and CDR2 is ANQGSEA. CDR3 length: 13 amino acids. V was trimmed by 5 bases and J by 6 bases, leaving 16 bases between them. CDR3 nucleotide sequence: TGCAGCGTTCGGTTAGGAGCTGGAGATGGCTACACCTTC. It translates to CSVRLGAGDGYTF.

The chain uses TRBV24-1 and TRBJ2-1, with TRBD1 matching over 9 bases. In germline, CDR1 is KGHDR, CDR2 SFDVKD. The CDR3 extends over 15 amino acids. V gave up 4 bases and J gave up 4 bases; unmatched junction bases: 4. In DNA, the CDR3 is TGTGCCACCAGTGAGGGGGACAGGGCTTACAATGAGCAGTTCTTC. Residues: CATSEGDRAYNEQFF.

At least ten counts were recorded for this clonotype. The CDR3: CASSYYPSGGQETQYF. The CDR3 DNA follows: TGTGCCAGCAGTTATTACCCTAGCGGGGGCCAAGAGACCCAGTACTTC. The chain carries TRBV6-5 and TRBJ2-5; 10 positions match TRBD2. V lost 3 bases to trimming and J lost 1 base; unmatched junction nucleotides: 5. CDR3 length equals 16 residues. CDR1 is MNHEY and CDR2 is SVGAGI in the germline V gene.

Notes on this clonotype: Because the CDR3 is missing its conserved closing phenylalanine or tryptophan, this is likely a read error. The DNA is left out, because the CDR3 cannot be placed on it with certainty; the CDR3 is given as TCRdb lists it. The chain recombines TRBV27 with TRBJ2-1; TRBD2, the table's D call, lacks a check against the DNA. The germline gives CDR1 MNHEY, CDR2 SMNVEV (reference sequence). The CDR3 is 14 residues long, ends included. CDR3 in amino acids: CASSSGPSGLAGIL.

In this sample, this clonotype turned up many times. This chain joins TRBV15 and TRBJ2-2, with 7 nucleotides matching TRBD1. After removal of 1 base from V and 5 bases from J, the junction contained 7 bases not matched to a gene. CDR3 length equals 16 residues. The germline gives CDR1 LNHNV, CDR2 YYDKDF (reference sequence). CDR3 bases: TGTGCCACCAGCAGAGCCGGGACAGTATTGACCGGGGAGCTGTTTTTT. Its translation: CATSRAGTVLTGELFF.

The chain couples TRBV11-1 to TRBJ2-1; 11 bases are a match to TRBD2. This CDR3 is 17 amino acids long. CDR1 SGHAT and CDR2 FQDESV come from the germline V gene (reference sequence). V was pared by 5 bases and J by 8 bases, with 14 bases of the junction left unmatched. This CDR3 reads CASSARELLAGVDEQFF. CDR3 DNA: TGTGCCAGCAGCGCCCGGGAATTACTAGCGGGAGTCGATGAGCAGTTCTTC. The entire variable domain, with the rest obtained from reference TRBV11-1 and TRBJ2-1, is as follows: EAEVAQSPRYKITEKSQAVAFWCDPISGHATLYWYRQILGQGPELLVQFQDESVVDDSQLPKDRFSAERLKGVDSTLKIQPAELGDSAMYLCASSARELLAGVDEQFFGPGTRLTVL.

This clonotype was recorded at least ten times. V and J are TRBV12-3 or TRBV12-4 and TRBJ2-1; 7 bases agree with TRBD2. Losses at the gene ends were 7 bases for V and 12 bases for J; bases not matched to a gene: 9. The CDR3 extends over 12 amino acids. CDR3 coding DNA: TGTGCCAGCACAAGCATTACGGGAGGGCAGTTCTTC. It specifies CASTSITGGQFF.